These 22 T cell receptor beta chains share one sample of origin, sequenced in a study of shared clonotypes between healthy human individuals. Naive CD8 cells, CD45RO-negative and positively selected for CCR7, excluded terminally differentiated effector memory CD45RA+ cells. Measured with immunoSEQ multiplex PCR; TCRdb has only the in-frame clones, and not every one. The sample carries roughly 1,800,000 clones, about 95% recorded once. Sequences were obtained from naive CD8+ T cells sorted from blood. These receptors were obtained from a man younger than 30 in good health.

The gene calls are TRBV7-2 and TRBJ2-1; maybe TRBD2 (5 bases). V lost 1 base to trimming and J lost 6 bases, with 13 bases between them. Germline V gene lookup returns CDR1 SGHTA and CDR2 FQGNSA. The CDR3 runs 15 residues. CDR3: CASSLDSSWGNEQFF. CDR3 coding DNA: TGTGCCAGCAGCTTAGATTCTAGCTGGGGCAATGAGCAGTTCTTC.

The rearrangement links TRBV10-3 to TRBJ2-7; 10 nucleotides match TRBD2. The CDR3 has 13 residues. The germline CDR1 and CDR2 sequences are ENHRY and SYGVKD. V gave up 10 bases and J gave up 0 bases; unmatched junction bases: 3. CDR3 residues: CATRTSGSYEQYF. CDR3 nucleotides: TGTGCCACTAGGACTAGCGGCTCCTACGAGCAGTACTTC.

This chain joins TRBV2 and TRBJ2-3; 13 nucleotides agree with TRBD2. The CDR3 extends over 15 amino acids. Germline loops: CDR1 SNHLY, CDR2 FYNNEI. V dropped 8 bases and J dropped 2; count of bases not matched to a gene: 4. CDR3 nucleotides: TGTGCCAGCGGGGGACTAGCGGGGTACACAGATACGCAGTATTTT. Translation gives CASGGLAGYTDTQYF.

As concerns this clone: The identical CDR3 is also encoded by other nucleotide sequences in the sample. V gene TRBV5-6 combines with J gene TRBJ2-7; TRBD2 agrees at 11 bases. Germline trimming cut 2 bases from V and 3 bases from J; bases unmatched to any gene: 1. Germline loops: CDR1 SGHDT, CDR2 YYEEEE. This CDR3 is 14 amino acids long. CDR3 DNA sequence: TGTGCCAGCAGCTTTAGCGGGAGGGTCTACGAGCAGTACTTC. This translates into CASSFSGRVYEQYF.

This clone has just a few counts. The chain couples TRBV13 to TRBJ1-5, with a possible D match to TRBD1 (5 bases). Germline values: CDR1 PRHDT, CDR2 FYEKMQ (reference sequence). V lost 3 bases, J lost 0 bases, and 9 bases lay in between. The CDR3 is 15 amino acids. The CDR3 sequence: CASSFGGNSNQPQHF. CDR3 nucleotide sequence: TGTGCCAGCAGCTTCGGGGGAAATAGCAATCAGCCCCAGCATTTT.

The chain has TRBV12-1 and TRBJ2-7; the D call of TRBD1 is as the table states it, not checked on the DNA. TRBV12-1 is marked as a pseudogene. The CDR3 contains 16 residues. The CDR3 is CASSFLIQAPTYEQYF. CDR3 sequence (DNA): TGTGCCAGCAGCTTTCTTATTCAGGCCCCTACCTACGAGCAGTACTTC.

The V gene is TRBV7-2, the J gene TRBJ2-5, with TRBD2 as a possible D gene (6 bases). Germline V lookup: CDR1 SGHTA, CDR2 FQGNSA. CDR3 length: 15 residues. The V end lost 5 bases, the J end lost 4 bases, and 17 bases lay between the germline ends. Here the CDR3 DNA reads TGTGCCAGCAGCCGCACGGGCGGGACCGCAGAGACCCAGTACTTC. Protein product: CASSRTGGTAETQYF.

The rearrangement joins TRBV5-1 to TRBJ2-1, with 8 bases aligning to TRBD1. This CDR3 is 12 amino acids long. CDR1 is SGHRS, CDR2 YFSETQ, per germline. The V gene end was trimmed by 0 bases and the J gene end by 13 bases; junction bases not matched to a gene: 3. The CDR3 DNA is TGCGCCAGCAGCTTGGAGGACAGGGAACAGTTCTTC. Residues: CASSLEDREQFF.

This chain links TRBV6-5 with TRBJ1-2; 10 nucleotides line up with TRBD1. Trimming removed 0 bases from V and 6 bases from J; junction bases left unmatched: 4. The CDR3 is made up of 15 amino acids. From germline, CDR1 is MNHEY and CDR2 SVGAGI. The CDR3 region is CASSYSTGGFDGYTF. For the CDR3, the DNA is TGTGCCAGCAGTTACTCGACAGGGGGCTTCGATGGCTACACCTTC.

V gene TRBV6-5 combines with J gene TRBJ2-1; D gene uncertain. This CDR3 has 14 amino acids. Germline-derived CDR1 and CDR2 are MNHEY and SVGAGI. Trimming cost V 2 bases and J 9 bases, with 14 bases left between them. CDR3 in amino acids: CASSYLFDRSEQFF. The CDR3 region has the DNA TGTGCCAGCAGTTACCTTTTCGATCGAAGTGAGCAGTTCTTC.

The V gene is TRBV2, the J gene TRBJ2-7, with D possibly matching TRBD1 (6 bases). The CDR3 runs 14 residues. The germline gives CDR1 SNHLY, CDR2 FYNNEI. Trimming took off 6 bases at V and 2 bases at J, with 14 bases between the two ends. The chain's CDR3 is CASRGLYRAYEQYF. CDR3 bases: TGTGCCAGCAGGGGATTATACAGGGCCTACGAGCAGTACTTC.

This chain links TRBV9 with TRBJ1-6; no definite D call. Germline V gene sequence: CDR1 SGDLS, CDR2 YYNGEE. CDR3 length equals 16 residues. V was pared by 4 bases and J by 7 bases, with 18 bases between. CDR3 in amino acids: CASSPPPSAWNSPLHF. The DNA for the CDR3 is TGTGCCAGCAGCCCCCCTCCCTCGGCCTGGAATTCACCCCTCCACTTT.

The chain carries TRBV10-2 and TRBJ1-1, with D perhaps TRBD1 (5 bases). The CDR3 sequence is 13 residues long. Germline V gene lookup returns CDR1 WSHSY and CDR2 SAAADI. The V and J ends lost 3 bases and 4 bases respectively, with 9 bases between them. As DNA, the CDR3 is TGCGCCAGCAGTGAAACGGGGCCCACTGAAGCTTTCTTT. As protein: CASSETGPTEAFF.

This sequence joins TRBV7-8 and TRBJ2-3; D tentatively fits TRBD1 or TRBD2 (5 bases each). Germline V lookup: CDR1 SGHVS, CDR2 FQNEAQ. Deletions cut 6 bases from V and 12 bases from J, with 13 bases between. The length of the CDR3 is 11 residues. CDR3 region: CASSSGTLQYF. The CDR3 coding sequence is TGTGCCAGCAGTTCCGGGACCCTCCAGTATTTT.

The chain links TRBV10-1 to TRBJ2-7; 10 bases align to TRBD2. The junction had 1 base not matched to a gene; V was cut back by 3 bases and J by 2 bases. CDR1 is WNHNN and CDR2 is SYGVQD in the germline V gene (reference sequence). This CDR3 region has 14 residues. The CDR3, as DNA: TGCGCCAGCAGTGATACTAGCGGGACCTACGAGCAGTACTTC. Translated: CASSDTSGTYEQYF.

The chain couples TRBV6-1 to TRBJ1-2; D unresolved. CDR3 length equals 14 residues. Germline assignment: CDR1 MNHNS and CDR2 SASEGT. Between the trimmed V and J ends, which lost 6 bases and 3 bases, there was a span of 14 bases. The DNA of the CDR3 is TGTGCCAGCAGGAACCCGAGGGTTGACTATGGCTACACCTTC. It translates to CASRNPRVDYGYTF.

This chain connects TRBV28 to TRBJ1-1, with D possibly matching TRBD1 (5 bases). CDR1 and CDR2 from the germline V gene are MDHEN and SYDVKM. The ends were cut back, 5 bases at V and 2 bases at J, with 9 bases in the middle. The CDR3 is 13 residues long. CDR3 amino acids: CASSLRENTEAFF. As DNA, the CDR3 is TGTGCCAGCAGTCTCAGGGAAAACACTGAAGCTTTCTTT.

The rearrangement links TRBV5-6 to TRBJ2-7; perhaps TRBD2 as D (5 bases). The V gene's germline CDR1 is SGHDT and CDR2 YYEEEE. The CDR3 sequence is 14 residues long. The V gene lost 4 bases and the J gene lost 2 bases, with 13 bases spanning the gap. In nucleotides, the CDR3 is TGTGCCAGCAGCCAAGCCGGGGTTACCTACGAGCAGTACTTC. This gives the protein CASSQAGVTYEQYF.

The chain employs TRBV30 and TRBJ1-1; D uncertain. The CDR3 extends over 11 amino acids. Trimming took off 5 bases at V and 4 bases at J, with 8 bases between the two ends. The germline gives CDR1 GTSNPN, CDR2 SVGIG (reference sequence). The CDR3 DNA follows: TGTGCCTGGGGGCACGGCACTGAAGCTTTCTTT. It encodes CAWGHGTEAFF.

In this sample, this clone turned up a few times. The chain combines TRBV27 with TRBJ1-6; 10 nucleotides match TRBD1. The CDR3 is 15 residues long. The V gene end was trimmed by 5 bases and the J gene end by 13 bases; junction bases not matched to a gene: 11. Germline CDR1 is MNHEY and CDR2 is SMNVEV (reference sequence). CDR3 loop: CASSLGQGSFSPLHF. DNA for the CDR3: TGTGCCAGCAGTCTGGGACAGGGGTCCTTCTCGCCCCTCCACTTT.

The chain is built from TRBV5-6 and TRBJ2-1; either TRBD1 or TRBD2 may supply D (5 bases each). This CDR3 region has 13 residues. Germline V CDR1 and CDR2: SGHDT, YYEEEE. The V and J ends lost 0 bases and 7 bases respectively, with 8 bases between them. DNA for the CDR3: TGTGCCAGCAGCTTGGTAGGGACGAATGAGCAGTTCTTC. Protein: CASSLVGTNEQFF.

Remarks on this clone: Other DNA sequences in this sample translate to the same CDR3. The J gene is TRBJ2-7, the V gene TRBV27; no clear D gene. Germline CDR1 is MNHEY and CDR2 is SMNVEV (reference sequence). Trimming removed 4 bases from V and 3 bases from J, with 7 bases in between. The CDR3 is 12 amino acids. In DNA, the CDR3 is TGTGCCAGCAGTTCTTCAGGCTACGAGCAGTACTTC. Translating gives CASSSSGYEQYF.